The 10 T cell receptor beta chains reported below all come from one sample, sequenced in a study of blood T cell repertoires in COVID-19. Here immunoSEQ multiplex PCR was the method, and the copy in TCRdb shows in-frame clones only, minus some. This table holds about 100,000 clones, over 85% found once. Material for sequencing was peripheral blood. The receptors derive from a human donor with COVID-19, enrolled during active disease. The donor label of this sample is uncertain.

V gene TRBV14 combines with J gene TRBJ1-1; D is unresolved. Germline lookup yields CDR1 SGHDN and CDR2 FVKESK. Deletions cut 3 bases from V and 7 bases from J, with 9 bases between. This CDR3 is built from 12 residues. In nucleotides, the CDR3 is TGTGCCAGCAGCCATTCAGGAGGTGAAGCTTTCTTT. It codes for CASSHSGGEAFF.

Written as DNA, the CDR3 is TGTGCCAGCAGCGGGCCGGGACAGGGGTCCTACGAGCAGTACTTC. It encodes CASSGPGQGSYEQYF. V usage is TRBV11-1 and J usage is TRBJ2-7, with 10 bases aligning to TRBD1. The V gene's germline CDR1 is SGHAT and CDR2 FQDESV (reference sequence). With 5 bases clipped from V and 1 base from J, the junction kept 5 bases outside the gene matches. CDR3 length: 15 amino acids.

The sample holds a few counts of this clone. The chain carries TRBV6-5 and TRBJ2-3; maybe TRBD2 (6 bases). The length of the CDR3 is 14 residues. The V end lost 5 bases, the J end lost 2 bases, and 11 bases lay between the germline ends. Germline V lookup: CDR1 MNHEY, CDR2 SVGAGI. The CDR3 here is CASSLGGSTDTQYF. CDR3 bases: TGTGCCAGCAGTCTTGGGGGGTCCACAGATACGCAGTATTTT.

This clone was found many times. The chain combines TRBV7-9 with TRBJ1-2; perhaps TRBD1 as D (5 bases). Trimming took off 0 bases at V and 8 bases at J, with 13 bases between the two ends. Germline V gene data show CDR1 as SEHNR and CDR2 as FQNEAQ (reference sequence). This CDR3 region has 14 residues. The CDR3 is CASSLATAGGGYTF. The CDR3 DNA reads as TGTGCCAGCAGCTTAGCAACAGCCGGGGGAGGCTACACCTTC.

The chain joins TRBV5-8 to TRBJ2-5; 7 nucleotides align to TRBD1. The length of the CDR3 is 15 residues. The germline V gene encodes CDR1 SGHTS and CDR2 YDEGEE. V was clipped by 0 bases and J by 4 bases; unmatched bases: 6. The chain's CDR3 is CASSLGQGMVETQYF. CDR3 DNA sequence: TGTGCCAGCAGCTTGGGACAGGGAATGGTAGAGACCCAGTACTTC.

The chain combines TRBV2 with TRBJ2-1; 9 bases are shared with TRBD1. Per the germline V gene, CDR1 is SNHLY and CDR2 is FYNNEI. V gave up 2 bases and J gave up 10 bases; unmatched junction bases: 6. The CDR3 covers 14 residues. CDR3 sequence (DNA): TGTGCCAGCAGTGAACAGGGACAGGGATTGGAGCAGTTCTTC. This encodes CASSEQGQGLEQFF.

This chain joins TRBV9 and TRBJ1-3, with 8 bases identical to TRBD1. This CDR3 region has 16 residues. Germline CDR1 SGDLS, CDR2 YYNGEE. V shed 4 bases, J shed 4 bases, and the junction held 10 bases outside the gene matches. The CDR3 spells CASSLRTGTEGNTIYF. CDR3 bases: TGTGCCAGCAGCCTTCGGACAGGGACGGAGGGAAACACCATATATTTT.

The chain recombines TRBV6-2 or TRBV6-3 with TRBJ1-1; the match to TRBD1 covers 9 bases. V lost 2 bases to trimming and J lost 5 bases; unmatched junction nucleotides: 3. Germline CDR1 is MNHEY and CDR2 is SVGEGT. CDR3 length: 14 residues. The CDR3 region is CASSYTDRGTEAFF. The CDR3 DNA is TGTGCCAGCAGTTACACGGACAGGGGAACTGAAGCTTTCTTT.

The gene calls are TRBV5-1 and TRBJ1-4; the D gene is possibly TRBD1 (6 bases). V gave up 2 bases and J gave up 0 bases, with 8 bases separating them. The CDR3 contains 15 residues. Germline CDR1 is SGHRS and CDR2 is YFSETQ. CDR3 region: CASSLGGATNEKLFF. For the CDR3, the DNA is TGCGCCAGCAGCTTAGGGGGAGCAACTAATGAAAAACTGTTTTTT.

This rearrangement joins TRBV6-5 to TRBJ2-7; D might be TRBD1 (7 bases). This CDR3 has 15 residues. V was trimmed by 2 bases and J by 2 bases, leaving 13 bases between them. Germline V lookup: CDR1 MNHEY, CDR2 SVGAGI. CDR3 amino acids: CASSYQGGLTYEQYF. CDR3 bases: TGTGCCAGCAGTTACCAGGGGGGCCTAACCTACGAGCAGTACTTC.